One and the same sample provided the 24 T cell receptor beta chains below, sequenced in a study of response to subunit inactivated influenza vaccine. Using its own MiXCR run on the RT-PCR reads, TCRdb lists one record per CDR3 protein. In the table there are approximately 480,000 distinct CDR3 sequences, 9.5% to 13% of which are singletons. Sequences were derived from PBMCs from blood, sampled 40 to 50 days after vaccination. These receptors came from a man aged 50 or older who received an inactivated influenza vaccine.

This clonotype occurred a few times. This chain connects TRBV7-2 to TRBJ2-1; TRBD1 aligns across 9 bases. Germline CDR1 is SGHTA and CDR2 is FQGNSA. The CDR3 contains 16 residues. Germline trimming cut 9 bases from V and 2 bases from J; bases unmatched to any gene: 11. The CDR3 bases are TGTGCCAGTCGAAAGACCGGGACAGGGACCTACAATGAGCAGTTCTTC. Its translation: CASRKTGTGTYNEQFF.

This clonotype was found a few times. The rearrangement joins TRBV10-3 to TRBJ2-2; no clear D gene. The germline gives CDR1 ENHRY, CDR2 SYGVKD. CDR3 length equals 15 residues. The ends were cut back, 4 bases at V and 2 bases at J, with 11 bases in the middle. The chain's CDR3 is CAISGVQRNTGELFF. The CDR3 region has the DNA TGTGCCATCAGTGGGGTACAGAGAAACACCGGGGAGCTGTTTTTT.

The rearrangement uses TRBV7-9 and TRBJ1-6, with unresolved D. The V end was cut by 3 bases, the J end by 6 bases, with 9 bases between. CDR3 size: 14 residues. The germline V gene has CDR1 SEHNR and CDR2 FQNEAQ (reference sequence). In nucleotides, the CDR3 is TGTGCCAGCAGCTTGGTCGCGGTTAATTCACCCCTCCACTTT. This sequence encodes CASSLVAVNSPLHF. Complete variable domain (other parts from reference TRBV7-9 and TRBJ1-6): DTGVSQNPRHKITKRGQNVTFRCDPISEHNRLYWYRQTLGQGPEFLTYFQNEAQLEKSRLLSDRFSAERPKGSFSTLEIQRTEQGDSAMYLCASSLVAVNSPLHFGNGTRLTVT.

This clonotype was counted only a few times. The CDR3 sequence is CASSPGTINLNEQFF. CDR3 in DNA: TGTGCCAGCTCACCCGGGACTATAAACCTCAATGAGCAGTTCTTC. V is TRBV18 and J is TRBJ2-1, with 7 bases identical to TRBD2. The CDR3 spans 15 residues. The germline CDR1 and CDR2 sequences are KGHSH and LQKENI. V gave up 3 bases and J gave up 6 bases; unmatched junction bases: 8.

The table lists this clonotype with many counts. V gene TRBV7-9 combines with J gene TRBJ2-1; 8 positions agree with TRBD2. The J segment lost 5 bases and the V segment lost 3 bases, leaving 6 bases of the junction unmatched. The CDR3 runs to 15 residues. The germline gives CDR1 SEHNR, CDR2 FQNEAQ (reference sequence). CDR3 sequence: CASSFLAGLNNEQFF. The CDR3 region has the DNA TGTGCCAGCAGCTTCCTAGCGGGTTTGAACAATGAGCAGTTCTTC.

In its sample, this clonotype was seen many times. The chain joins TRBV10-1 to TRBJ2-7; D is undetermined. Germline V gives CDR1 WNHNN, CDR2 SYGVQD (reference sequence). CDR3 length: 14 residues. The V gene lost 3 bases and the J gene lost 3 bases, with 12 bases spanning the gap. This CDR3 reads CASSEKNFFYEQYF. The CDR3 DNA reads as TGCGCCAGCAGTGAAAAGAACTTCTTCTACGAGCAGTACTTC.

This clonotype was counted only a few times. V and J are TRBV7-2 and TRBJ2-1; 11 nucleotides agree with TRBD2. This CDR3 region has 14 residues. The germline CDR1 and CDR2 sequences are SGHTA and FQGNSA. J gave up 10 bases and V 5 bases, and 7 bases lay outside the gene matches. The CDR3 bases are TGTGCCAGCAGCAAACTAGCGGGAGCCGGAGAGCAGTTCTTC. As protein: CASSKLAGAGEQFF.

This clonotype was counted between two and nine times. CDR3 sequence: CASSQGRQSPFSYNEQFF. CDR3 nucleotides: TGTGCCAGCAGCCAAGGTCGACAGTCTCCATTCTCCTACAATGAGCAGTTCTTC. The gene calls are TRBV3-1 and TRBJ2-1; D possibly corresponds to TRBD1 (5 bases). Germline CDR1 reads LGHDT; CDR2 reads YNNKEL (reference sequence). The CDR3 extends over 18 amino acids. V lost 1 base and J lost 0, with 16 bases in between.

The CDR3 DNA follows: TGTGCCAGCAGTTCGCCAGGGGGGATTTCCTACGAGCAGTACTTC. It codes for CASSSPGGISYEQYF. V is TRBV28 and J is TRBJ2-7; D possibly corresponds to TRBD1 (7 bases). CDR1 and CDR2 (germline): MDHEN, SYDVKM. The CDR3 loop spans 15 amino acids. V was pared by 4 bases and J by 1 base, with 14 bases between.

This clonotype was seen a handful of times. The J gene is TRBJ2-1, the V gene TRBV7-2, with D perhaps TRBD2 (6 bases). This CDR3 has 15 residues. The germline V gene has CDR1 SGHTA and CDR2 FQGNSA. Trimming removed 6 bases from V and 12 bases from J, with 24 bases in between. CDR3 DNA sequence: TGTGCCAGCAGAGATGGGACTTTCCCGCTCAATTGGCAGTTCTTC. Translation gives CASRDGTFPLNWQFF.

The sample holds a few counts of this clonotype. The chain couples TRBV4-3 to TRBJ2-7; D tentatively fits TRBD1 or TRBD2 (5 bases each). Trimming took off 0 bases at V and 3 bases at J, with 12 bases between the two ends. CDR3 length: 15 amino acids. Germline V CDR1 and CDR2: LGHNA, YSLEER. DNA of the CDR3: TGCGCCAGCAGCCAAGAACGGGGCGGAGGCTACGAGCAGTACTTC. It specifies CASSQERGGGYEQYF.

This clonotype was seen more than once but under ten times. The chain is built from TRBV20-1 and TRBJ2-1; 14 nucleotides match TRBD2. This CDR3 has 18 amino acids. Germline assignment: CDR1 DFQATT and CDR2 SNEGSKA (reference sequence). Trimming at V came to 5 bases and at J to 0 bases, leaving 9 bases not matched to a gene. In DNA, the CDR3 is TGCAGTGCTCGACGGACTAGCGGGGGGCATAGCTCCTACAATGAGCAGTTCTTC. Amino acid sequence: CSARRTSGGHSSYNEQFF.

This clonotype was detected a few times. V gene TRBV10-3 combines with J gene TRBJ1-5; 7 positions match TRBD1. The CDR3 loop spans 15 amino acids. Trimming took 3 bases from V and 0 from J; bases not matched to a gene: 2. Germline CDR1 is ENHRY and CDR2 is SYGVKD. CDR3 nucleotide sequence: TGTGCCATCAGTGAAGGACAGGCTAGCAATCAGCCCCAGCATTTT. Its translation is CAISEGQASNQPQHF.

This clonotype was seen only a few times. V gene TRBV4-1 combines with J gene TRBJ2-5, with D perhaps TRBD2 (6 bases). Trimming removed 4 bases at V and 5 bases at J, with 11 bases between. In germline, CDR1 is MGHRA, CDR2 YSYEKL. There are 13 residues in the CDR3. The CDR3 DNA reads TGCGCCAGCAGCCGGGGGGTCGGGGAGACCCAGTACTTC. This encodes CASSRGVGETQYF.

The chain combines TRBV2 with TRBJ2-5, with D uncertain. The V gene lost 6 bases and the J gene lost 2 bases, with 13 bases spanning the gap. This CDR3 contains 14 residues. Germline V gives CDR1 SNHLY, CDR2 FYNNEI. CDR3 bases: TGTGCCAGCAGGCTCGAGGCGGTACAAGAGACCCAGTACTTC. This sequence encodes CASRLEAVQETQYF.

The genes are TRBV4-2 and TRBJ2-6, with D tentatively TRBD2 (5 bases). V dropped 0 bases and J dropped 0 bases, with 21 bases sitting between them. This CDR3 region has 21 residues. Germline V gene lookup returns CDR1 LGHNA and CDR2 YNFKEQ. The CDR3 protein is CASSQDRAAAWTGSGANVLTF. CDR3 in DNA: TGTGCCAGCAGCCAAGATCGGGCGGCCGCCTGGACTGGCTCTGGGGCCAACGTCCTGACTTTC.

This clonotype was picked up a small number of times. V is TRBV4-3 and J is TRBJ2-1; D might be TRBD2 (6 bases). The germline CDR1 and CDR2 sequences are LGHNA and YSLEER. This CDR3 contains 15 residues. Between the trimmed V and J ends, which lost 1 base and 5 bases, there was a span of 12 bases. The CDR3 sequence: CASSQGLGGDNEQFF. CDR3 DNA sequence: TGCGCCAGCAGCCAAGGCCTTGGAGGGGACAATGAGCAGTTCTTC.

This clonotype occurred a few times. The chain joins TRBV4-2 to TRBJ2-7; TRBD1 aligns across 9 bases. The CDR3 sequence is 14 residues long. Germline V lookup: CDR1 LGHNA, CDR2 YNFKEQ. With 3 bases clipped from V and 6 bases from J, the junction kept 6 bases outside the gene matches. The CDR3 DNA follows: TGTGCCAGCAGCCAGGGCGGACAGGGGTCCGAGCAGTACTTC. Its translation is CASSQGGQGSEQYF.

This clonotype occurred many times. The gene calls are TRBV7-9 and TRBJ2-1; 11 bases fit TRBD2. Germline V CDR1 and CDR2: SEHNR, FQNEAQ (reference sequence). This CDR3 has 15 amino acids. V lost 4 bases to trimming and J lost 6 bases; unmatched junction nucleotides: 5. The CDR3 DNA reads TGTGCCAGCAGCTCAACTAGCGGGAGCCTCAATGAGCAGTTCTTC. Its translation is CASSSTSGSLNEQFF.

There are many counts of this clonotype. This chain's CDR3 is CASSLEGTGIGELFF. Written as DNA, the CDR3 is TGTGCCAGCAGTTTAGAAGGGACAGGGATCGGGGAGCTGTTTTTT. The chain recombines TRBV12-3 or TRBV12-4 with TRBJ2-2; TRBD1 agrees at 9 bases. The V segment lost 1 base and the J segment 7 bases; nucleotides outside the gene matches: 4. The CDR3 spans 15 residues.

This clonotype showed up many times. The CDR3 coding sequence is TGTGCCAGCAGTTCTAGCGGGGGGTATGAGCAGTTCTTC. Residues: CASSSSGGYEQFF. The chain carries TRBV6-2 or TRBV6-3 and TRBJ2-1, with TRBD2 matching over 11 bases. The germline V gene encodes CDR1 MNHEY and CDR2 SVGEGT. The CDR3 is made up of 13 amino acids. Trimming removed 4 bases from V and 8 bases from J; junction bases left unmatched: 1.

The V and J genes are TRBV4-2 and TRBJ1-1, with D hard to call. V was shortened by 2 bases and J by 5 bases, with 12 bases between the two germline ends. Per the germline V gene, CDR1 is LGHNA and CDR2 is YNFKEQ. This CDR3 spans 14 amino acids. The CDR3 nucleotides are TGTGCCAGCAGCCAACCTGGGAGCCGAACTGAAGCTTTCTTT. This sequence encodes CASSQPGSRTEAFF.

The rearrangement uses TRBV6-2 or TRBV6-3 and TRBJ2-1, with D tentatively TRBD2 (5 bases). V dropped 0 bases and J dropped 1 base, with 7 bases sitting between them. Per the germline V gene, CDR1 is MNHEY and CDR2 is SVGEGT. This CDR3 spans 15 amino acids. The CDR3: CASSYSLVSYNEQFF. As DNA, the CDR3 is TGTGCCAGCAGTTACTCACTAGTTTCCTACAATGAGCAGTTCTTC.

There are many counts of this clonotype. The gene calls are TRBV6-2 or TRBV6-3 and TRBJ2-7, with 8 nucleotides matching TRBD1. CDR1 is MNHEY and CDR2 is SVGEGT in the germline V gene. The CDR3 has 16 residues. V lost 2 bases, J lost 4 bases, and 10 bases stayed unmatched. CDR3: CASSYDRGLNLYEQYF. CDR3 nucleotides: TGTGCCAGCAGTTACGACAGGGGTCTGAATTTGTACGAGCAGTACTTC.